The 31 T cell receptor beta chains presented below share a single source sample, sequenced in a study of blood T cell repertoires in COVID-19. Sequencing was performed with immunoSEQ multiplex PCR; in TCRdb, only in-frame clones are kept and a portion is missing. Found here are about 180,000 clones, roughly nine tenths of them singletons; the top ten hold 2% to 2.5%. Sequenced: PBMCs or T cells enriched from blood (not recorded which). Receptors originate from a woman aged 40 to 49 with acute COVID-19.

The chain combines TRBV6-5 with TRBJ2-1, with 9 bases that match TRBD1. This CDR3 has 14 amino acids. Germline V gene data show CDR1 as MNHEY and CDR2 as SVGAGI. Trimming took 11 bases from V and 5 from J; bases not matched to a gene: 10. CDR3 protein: CAVDAGQGHNEQFF. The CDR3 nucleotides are TGTGCCGTCGACGCGGGACAGGGCCACAATGAGCAGTTCTTC.

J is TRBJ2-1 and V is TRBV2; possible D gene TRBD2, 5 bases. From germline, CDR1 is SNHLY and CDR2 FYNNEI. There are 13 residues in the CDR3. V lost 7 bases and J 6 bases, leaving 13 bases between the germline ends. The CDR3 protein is CASNIRTSNEQFF. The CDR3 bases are TGTGCCAGCAACATCCGAACTAGCAATGAGCAGTTCTTC.

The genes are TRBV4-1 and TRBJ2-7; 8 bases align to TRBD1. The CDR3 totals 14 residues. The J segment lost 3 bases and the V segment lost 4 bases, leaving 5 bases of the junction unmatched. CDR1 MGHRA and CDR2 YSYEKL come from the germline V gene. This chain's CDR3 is CASSLEGQGYEQYF. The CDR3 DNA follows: TGCGCCAGCAGCCTAGAAGGACAGGGCTACGAGCAGTACTTC.

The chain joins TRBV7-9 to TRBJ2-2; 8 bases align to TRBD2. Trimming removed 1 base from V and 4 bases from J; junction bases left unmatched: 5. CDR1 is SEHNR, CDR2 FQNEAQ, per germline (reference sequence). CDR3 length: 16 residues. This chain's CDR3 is CASSLVVGRATGELFF. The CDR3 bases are TGTGCCAGCAGCTTAGTTGTCGGGAGGGCCACCGGGGAGCTGTTTTTT.

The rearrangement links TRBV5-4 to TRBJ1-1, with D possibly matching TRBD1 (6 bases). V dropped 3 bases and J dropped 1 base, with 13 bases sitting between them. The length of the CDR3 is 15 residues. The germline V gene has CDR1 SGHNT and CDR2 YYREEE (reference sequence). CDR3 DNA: TGTGCCAGCAGCTCCACAGGGTCCCAGAACACTGAAGCTTTCTTT. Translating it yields CASSSTGSQNTEAFF.

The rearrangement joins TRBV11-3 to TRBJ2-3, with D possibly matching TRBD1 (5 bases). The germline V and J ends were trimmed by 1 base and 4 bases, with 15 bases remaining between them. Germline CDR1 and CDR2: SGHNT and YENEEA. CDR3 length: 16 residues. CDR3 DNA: TGTGCCAGCAGCTTAGGGGGCGCGCGCACCCCAGATACGCAGTATTTT. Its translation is CASSLGGARTPDTQYF. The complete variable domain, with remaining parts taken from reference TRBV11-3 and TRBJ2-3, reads EAGVVQSPRYKIIEKKQPVAFWCNPISGHNTLYWYLQNLGQGPELLIRYENEEAVDDSQLPKDRFSAERLKGVDSTLKIQPAELGDSAVYLCASSLGGARTPDTQYFGPGTRLTVL.

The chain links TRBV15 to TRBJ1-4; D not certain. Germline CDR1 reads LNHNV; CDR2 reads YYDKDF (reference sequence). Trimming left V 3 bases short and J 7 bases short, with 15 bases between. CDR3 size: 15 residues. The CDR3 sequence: CATSSHRSTSEKLFF. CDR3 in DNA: TGTGCCACCAGCAGCCACCGCAGTACCAGTGAAAAACTGTTTTTT.

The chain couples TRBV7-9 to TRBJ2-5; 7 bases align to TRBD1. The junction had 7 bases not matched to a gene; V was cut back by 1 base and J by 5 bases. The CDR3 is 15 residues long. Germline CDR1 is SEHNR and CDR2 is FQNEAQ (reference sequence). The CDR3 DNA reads TGTGCCAGCAGCTTAGTAGAGGGGGCCGGGGAGACCCAGTACTTC. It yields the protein CASSLVEGAGETQYF.

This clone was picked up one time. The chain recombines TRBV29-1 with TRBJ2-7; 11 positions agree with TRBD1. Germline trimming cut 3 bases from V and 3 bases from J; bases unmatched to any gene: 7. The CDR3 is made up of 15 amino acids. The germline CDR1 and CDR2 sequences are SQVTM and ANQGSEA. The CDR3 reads CSVESGTGGNYEQYF. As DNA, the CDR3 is TGCAGCGTTGAGTCCGGGACAGGGGGTAACTACGAGCAGTACTTC.

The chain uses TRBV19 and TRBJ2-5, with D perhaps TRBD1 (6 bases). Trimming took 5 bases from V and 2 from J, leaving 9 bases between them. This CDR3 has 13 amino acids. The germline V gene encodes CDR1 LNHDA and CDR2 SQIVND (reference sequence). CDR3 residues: CASSRTEQETQYF. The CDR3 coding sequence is TGTGCCAGTAGTCGGACAGAACAAGAGACCCAGTACTTC.

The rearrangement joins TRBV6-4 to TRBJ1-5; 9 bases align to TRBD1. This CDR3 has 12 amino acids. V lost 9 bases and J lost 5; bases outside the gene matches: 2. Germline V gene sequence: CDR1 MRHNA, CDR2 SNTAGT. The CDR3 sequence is CARQGADQPQHF. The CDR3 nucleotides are TGTGCCAGACAGGGGGCAGATCAGCCCCAGCATTTT.

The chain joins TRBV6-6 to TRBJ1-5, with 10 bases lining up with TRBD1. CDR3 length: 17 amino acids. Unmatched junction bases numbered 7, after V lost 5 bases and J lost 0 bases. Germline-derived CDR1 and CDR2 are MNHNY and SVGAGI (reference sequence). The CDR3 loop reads CASSRGTGDHSNQPQHF. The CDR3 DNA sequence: TGTGCCAGCAGTCGAGGGACAGGGGACCATAGCAATCAGCCCCAGCATTTT.

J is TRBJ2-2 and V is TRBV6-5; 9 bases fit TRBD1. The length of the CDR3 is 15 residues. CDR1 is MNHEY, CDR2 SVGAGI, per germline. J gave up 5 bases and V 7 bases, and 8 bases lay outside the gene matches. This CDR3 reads CASKGDRAITGELFF. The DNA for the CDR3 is TGTGCCAGCAAGGGGGACAGGGCGATAACCGGGGAGCTGTTTTTT.

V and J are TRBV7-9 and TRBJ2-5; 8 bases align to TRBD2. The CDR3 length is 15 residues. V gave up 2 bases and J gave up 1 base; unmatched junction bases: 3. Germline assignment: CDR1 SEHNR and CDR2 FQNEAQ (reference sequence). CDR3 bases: TGTGCCAGCAGCTTACAGCGGGGGACCCAAGAGACCCAGTACTTC. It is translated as CASSLQRGTQETQYF. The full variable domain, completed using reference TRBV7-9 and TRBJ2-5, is DTGVSQNPRHKITKRGQNVTFRCDPISEHNRLYWYRQTLGQGPEFLTYFQNEAQLEKSRLLSDRFSAERPKGSFSTLEIQRTEQGDSAMYLCASSLQRGTQETQYFGPGTRLLVL.

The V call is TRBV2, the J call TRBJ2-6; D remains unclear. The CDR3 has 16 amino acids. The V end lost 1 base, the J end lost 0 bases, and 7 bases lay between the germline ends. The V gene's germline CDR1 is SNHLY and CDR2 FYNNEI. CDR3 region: CASSEEMASGANVLTF. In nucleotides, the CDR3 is TGTGCCAGCAGTGAAGAGATGGCCTCTGGGGCCAACGTCCTGACTTTC.

CDR3 in DNA: TGTGCCAGCTCACCCTCCGGGACAGGGGTCGAGCAGTACTTC. Protein: CASSPSGTGVEQYF. The chain uses TRBV18 and TRBJ2-7; TRBD1 aligns across 10 bases. V dropped 3 bases and J dropped 6; count of bases not matched to a gene: 5. CDR1 and CDR2 (germline): KGHSH, LQKENI. The CDR3 consists of 14 residues.

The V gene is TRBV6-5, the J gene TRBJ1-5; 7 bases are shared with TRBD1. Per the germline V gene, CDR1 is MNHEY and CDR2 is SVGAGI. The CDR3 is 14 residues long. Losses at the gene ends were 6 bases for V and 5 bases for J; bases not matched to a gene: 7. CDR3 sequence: CASRPRQGHQPQHF. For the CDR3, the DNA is TGTGCCAGCAGACCACGACAGGGACATCAGCCCCAGCATTTT.

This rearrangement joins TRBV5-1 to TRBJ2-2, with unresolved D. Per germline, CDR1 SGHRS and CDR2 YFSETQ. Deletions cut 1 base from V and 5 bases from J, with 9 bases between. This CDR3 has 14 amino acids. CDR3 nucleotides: TGCGCCAGCAGCTTGCCTAGGCGAACCGGGGAGCTGTTTTTT. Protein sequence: CASSLPRRTGELFF.

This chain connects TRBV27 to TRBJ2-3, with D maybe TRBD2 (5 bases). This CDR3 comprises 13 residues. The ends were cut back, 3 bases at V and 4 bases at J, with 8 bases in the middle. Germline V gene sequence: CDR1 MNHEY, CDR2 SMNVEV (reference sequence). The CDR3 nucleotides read TGTGCCAGCAGTTTGGCCGGGGCAGATACGCAGTATTTT. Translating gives CASSLAGADTQYF.

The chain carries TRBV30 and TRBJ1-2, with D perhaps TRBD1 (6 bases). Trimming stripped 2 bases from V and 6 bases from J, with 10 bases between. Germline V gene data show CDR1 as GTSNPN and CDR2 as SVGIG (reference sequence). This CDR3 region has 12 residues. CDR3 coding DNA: TGTGCCTGGAGTACCTACAGGGATGGCTACACCTTC. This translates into CAWSTYRDGYTF.

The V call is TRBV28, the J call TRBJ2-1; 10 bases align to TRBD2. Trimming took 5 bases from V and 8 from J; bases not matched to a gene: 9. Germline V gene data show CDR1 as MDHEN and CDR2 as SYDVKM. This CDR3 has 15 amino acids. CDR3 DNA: TGTGCCAGCAGTCGGACTAGCGGACCTCTTTATGAGCAGTTCTTC. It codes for CASSRTSGPLYEQFF.

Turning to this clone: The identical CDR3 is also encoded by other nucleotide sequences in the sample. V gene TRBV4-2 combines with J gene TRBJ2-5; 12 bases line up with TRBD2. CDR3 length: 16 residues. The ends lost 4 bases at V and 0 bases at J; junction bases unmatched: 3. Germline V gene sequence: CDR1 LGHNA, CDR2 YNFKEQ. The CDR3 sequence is CASSRGTSGYQETQYF. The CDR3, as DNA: TGTGCCAGCAGCCGGGGGACTAGCGGGTACCAAGAGACCCAGTACTTC.

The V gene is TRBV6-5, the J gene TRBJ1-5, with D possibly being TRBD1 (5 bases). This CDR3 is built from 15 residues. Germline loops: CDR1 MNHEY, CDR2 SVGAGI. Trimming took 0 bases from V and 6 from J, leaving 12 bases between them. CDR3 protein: CASSYSFGGIQPQHF. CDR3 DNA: TGTGCCAGCAGTTACTCGTTCGGGGGGATTCAGCCCCAGCATTTT.

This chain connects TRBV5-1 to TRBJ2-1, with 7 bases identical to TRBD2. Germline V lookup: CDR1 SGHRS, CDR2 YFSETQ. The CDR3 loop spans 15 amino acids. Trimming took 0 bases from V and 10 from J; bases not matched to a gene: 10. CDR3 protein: CASSLAPPTSSEQFF. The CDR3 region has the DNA TGCGCCAGCAGCTTGGCCCCGCCGACTAGCAGCGAGCAGTTCTTC.

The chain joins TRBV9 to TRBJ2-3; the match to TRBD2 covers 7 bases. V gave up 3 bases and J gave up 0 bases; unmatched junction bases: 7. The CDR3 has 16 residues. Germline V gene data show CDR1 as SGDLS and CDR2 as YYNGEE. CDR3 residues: CASSATWGGSTDTQYF. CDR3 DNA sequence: TGTGCCAGCAGCGCAACCTGGGGGGGTAGCACAGATACGCAGTATTTT.

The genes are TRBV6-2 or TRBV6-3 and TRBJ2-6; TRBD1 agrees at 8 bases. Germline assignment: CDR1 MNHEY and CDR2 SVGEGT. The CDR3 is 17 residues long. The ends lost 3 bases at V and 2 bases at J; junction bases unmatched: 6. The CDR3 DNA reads TGTGCCAGCAGTTATCAGGGGGCGATTCCTGGGGCCAACGTCCTGACTTTC. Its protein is CASSYQGAIPGANVLTF.

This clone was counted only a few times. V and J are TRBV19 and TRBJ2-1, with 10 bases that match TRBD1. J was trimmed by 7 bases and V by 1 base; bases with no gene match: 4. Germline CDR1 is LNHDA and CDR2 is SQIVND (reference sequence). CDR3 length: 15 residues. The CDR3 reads CASSIVGQGMNEQFF. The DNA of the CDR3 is TGTGCCAGTAGTATAGTGGGACAGGGGATGAATGAGCAGTTCTTC. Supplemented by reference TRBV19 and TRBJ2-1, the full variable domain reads DGGITQSPKYLFRKEGQNVTLSCEQNLNHDAMYWYRQDPGQGLRLIYYSQIVNDFQKGDIAEGYSVSREKKESFPLTVTSAQKNPTAFYLCASSIVGQGMNEQFFGPGTRLTVL.

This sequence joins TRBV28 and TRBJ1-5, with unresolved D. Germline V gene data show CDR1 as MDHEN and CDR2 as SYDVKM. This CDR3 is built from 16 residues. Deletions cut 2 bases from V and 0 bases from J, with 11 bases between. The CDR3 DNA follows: TGTGCCAGCAGTTTAGTGGCGGGAAATAGCAATCAGCCCCAGCATTTT. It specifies CASSLVAGNSNQPQHF. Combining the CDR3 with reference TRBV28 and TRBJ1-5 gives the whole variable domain DVKVTQSSRYLVKRTGEKVFLECVQDMDHENMFWYRQDPGLGLRLIYFSYDVKMKEKGDIPEGYSVSREKKERFSLILESASTNQTSMYLCASSLVAGNSNQPQHFGDGTRLSIL.

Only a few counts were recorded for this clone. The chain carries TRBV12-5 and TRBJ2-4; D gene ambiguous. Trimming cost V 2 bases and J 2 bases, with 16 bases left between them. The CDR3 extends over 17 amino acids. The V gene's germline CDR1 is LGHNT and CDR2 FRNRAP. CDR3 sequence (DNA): TGTGCTAGTGGTTTGACTTCGGGTAGTTCGTCCAAAAACATTCAGTACTTC. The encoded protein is CASGLTSGSSSKNIQYF.

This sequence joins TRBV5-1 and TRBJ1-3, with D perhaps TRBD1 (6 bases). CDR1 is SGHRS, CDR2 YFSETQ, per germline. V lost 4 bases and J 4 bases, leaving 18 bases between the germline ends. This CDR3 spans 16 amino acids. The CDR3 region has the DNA TGCGCCAGCAGCCCCGGTGTACAGGGTACAGGAAACACCATATATTTT. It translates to CASSPGVQGTGNTIYF.

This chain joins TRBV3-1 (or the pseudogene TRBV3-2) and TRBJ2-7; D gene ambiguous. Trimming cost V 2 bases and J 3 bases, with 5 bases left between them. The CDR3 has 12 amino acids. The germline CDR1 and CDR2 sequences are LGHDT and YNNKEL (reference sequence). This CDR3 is CASSQSGYEQYF. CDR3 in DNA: TGTGCCAGCAGCCAATCCGGCTACGAGCAGTACTTC.